Below are 31 T cell receptor beta chains sequenced from a single sample in a study of blood T cell repertoires in COVID-19 (dated by TCRdb to 2019 to 2021). Receptor libraries were prepared by the immunoSEQ multiplex PCR assay. The table was pulled from immuneACCESS by TCRdb, which kept in-frame rearrangements only. Such tables lose some clones; where checked, under half of the loss comes from unresolved V genes, and the rest has no known cause. The sample table shows about 80,000 clones, and around nine tenths are seen once. The ten largest account for less than 15% of the sample. Sequenced: peripheral blood. These receptors were obtained from a man between 65 and 80 years old with active or convalescent COVID-19.

The gene calls are TRBV6-5 and TRBJ2-5; D is possibly TRBD1 (5 bases). Germline V CDR1 and CDR2: MNHEY, SVGAGI. The CDR3 spans 14 residues. Trimming stripped 10 bases from V and 2 bases from J, with 17 bases between. CDR3 amino acids: CATYLSGYQETQYF. CDR3 DNA: TGTGCCACTTACCTTTCAGGGTATCAAGAGACCCAGTACTTC.

The V gene is TRBV24-1, the J gene TRBJ1-2; TRBD1 matches 7 bases. The CDR3 sequence is 13 residues long. V shed 4 bases, J shed 8 bases, and the junction held 6 bases outside the gene matches. Per the germline V gene, CDR1 is KGHDR and CDR2 is SFDVKD. CDR3 in amino acids: CATSEDRSGGYTF. CDR3 nucleotides: TGTGCCACCAGTGAGGACAGGTCGGGGGGCTACACCTTC.

The chain carries TRBV6-5 and TRBJ1-4, with 9 bases identical to TRBD1. Looked up from germline, CDR1 is MNHEY and CDR2 is SVGAGI. The length of the CDR3 is 15 residues. J was trimmed by 4 bases and V by 5 bases; bases with no gene match: 5. In nucleotides, the CDR3 is TGTGCCAGCAGTACACAGGGGGCGGTTAATGAAAAACTGTTTTTT. Translated: CASSTQGAVNEKLFF.

The gene calls are TRBV30 and TRBJ1-5, with D uncertain. The CDR3 loop spans 15 amino acids. Trimming left V 0 bases short and J 4 bases short, with 13 bases between. CDR1 is GTSNPN and CDR2 is SVGIG in the germline V gene (reference sequence). CDR3 DNA: TGTGCCTGGAGTGTACGGTCGGTTTCTAATCAGCCCCAGCATTTT. This codes for CAWSVRSVSNQPQHF.

The J gene is TRBJ2-3, the V gene TRBV5-4, with D unclear. The CDR3 extends over 13 amino acids. The germline gives CDR1 SGHNT, CDR2 YYREEE (reference sequence). Trimming pared 1 base from V and 6 bases from J, leaving 9 bases between. The CDR3 is CASSLMRSDTQYF. For the CDR3, the DNA is TGTGCCAGCAGCTTGATGCGTTCGGATACGCAGTATTTT.

The chain recombines TRBV6-5 with TRBJ1-1; maybe TRBD1 (5 bases). V was pared by 2 bases and J by 7 bases, with 11 bases between. The germline CDR1 and CDR2 sequences are MNHEY and SVGAGI. There are 13 residues in the CDR3. CDR3 loop: CASSYGGGNEAFF. CDR3 nucleotides: TGTGCCAGCAGTTACGGGGGGGGAAATGAAGCTTTCTTT.

This chain joins TRBV11-3 and TRBJ2-7; 15 positions agree with TRBD2. CDR1 is SGHNT, CDR2 YENEEA, per germline. This CDR3 is built from 15 residues. With 5 bases clipped from V and 4 bases from J, the junction kept 3 bases outside the gene matches. In DNA, the CDR3 is TGTGCCAGCAGCCCCGGACTAGCGGGGGGGTACGAGCAGTACTTC. Translating it yields CASSPGLAGGYEQYF.

This rearrangement joins TRBV18 to TRBJ1-4; D gene uncertain. CDR1 KGHSH and CDR2 LQKENI come from the germline V gene. The V gene lost 1 base and the J gene lost 5 bases, with 5 bases spanning the gap. This CDR3 has 13 residues. DNA of the CDR3: TGTGCCAGCTCACCACGACTCAATGAAAAACTGTTTTTT. It is translated as CASSPRLNEKLFF.

The J gene is TRBJ2-3, the V gene TRBV20-1; perhaps TRBD2 as D (7 bases). V was clipped by 3 bases and J by 3 bases, with 13 bases between them. CDR3 length: 14 residues. CDR1 and CDR2 (germline): DFQATT, SNEGSKA (reference sequence). In DNA, the CDR3 is TGCAGTGCTAGTGGAGGGGGGGCGACAGATACGCAGTATTTT. Protein product: CSASGGGATDTQYF.

The chain is built from TRBV5-1 and TRBJ2-1, with D tentatively TRBD2 (6 bases). This CDR3 has 15 amino acids. From germline, CDR1 is SGHRS and CDR2 YFSETQ. V lost 2 bases and J 7 bases, leaving 16 bases between the germline ends. CDR3 in DNA: TGCGCCAGCAGCTTTCTAGCGACACCTGGGAATGAGCAGTTCTTC. This encodes CASSFLATPGNEQFF. Filled out from reference TRBV5-1 and TRBJ2-1, the complete variable domain reads KAGVTQTPRYLIKTRGQQVTLSCSPISGHRSVSWYQQTPGQGLQFLFEYFSETQRNKGNFPGRFSGRQFSNSRSEMNVSTLELGDSALYLCASSFLATPGNEQFFGPGTRLTVL.

The V gene is TRBV28, the J gene TRBJ2-2, with 8 bases that match TRBD1. Trimming cost V 6 bases and J 1 base; bases outside gene matches: 10. The CDR3 consists of 17 residues. Germline assignment: CDR1 MDHEN and CDR2 SYDVKM. For the CDR3, the DNA is TGTGCCAGCAGCTTGCCCAGGGGGCAGAAGAACACCGGGGAGCTGTTTTTT. Its translation is CASSLPRGQKNTGELFF.

J is TRBJ2-2 and V is TRBV27; D is perhaps TRBD1 (5 bases). This CDR3 has 15 residues. Per the germline V gene, CDR1 is MNHEY and CDR2 is SMNVEV (reference sequence). Trimming took off 3 bases at V and 7 bases at J, with 15 bases between the two ends. In nucleotides, the CDR3 is TGTGCCAGCAGTTTCTGGGGCCAGGGTGGCGGGGAGCTGTTTTTT. This sequence encodes CASSFWGQGGGELFF.

The chain is built from TRBV7-9 and TRBJ1-2; the match to TRBD1 covers 8 bases. CDR1 and CDR2 from the germline V gene are SEHNR and FQNEAQ (reference sequence). With V trimmed by 3 bases and J by 3 bases, 6 bases remained unmatched. This CDR3 is 15 amino acids long. This CDR3 reads CASSFPGGYDYGYTF. The CDR3, as DNA: TGTGCCAGCAGCTTTCCAGGGGGCTACGACTATGGCTACACCTTC.

The rearrangement uses TRBV5-1 and TRBJ2-7; 15 nucleotides match TRBD2. In germline, CDR1 is SGHRS, CDR2 YFSETQ. Germline trimming cut 2 bases from V and 5 bases from J; bases unmatched to any gene: 5. The CDR3 has 16 residues. This chain's CDR3 is CASSFLGLAGGHEQYF. The CDR3 coding sequence is TGCGCCAGCAGCTTTCTCGGACTAGCGGGGGGGCACGAGCAGTACTTC.

Here the CDR3 reads CASSVGLAGSGDTQYF. CDR3 DNA: TGTGCCAGCAGCGTAGGGTTGGCGGGGTCAGGGGATACGCAGTATTTT. V gene TRBV9 combines with J gene TRBJ2-3; possible D gene TRBD2, 6 bases. Germline V gene lookup returns CDR1 SGDLS and CDR2 YYNGEE. This CDR3 has 16 residues. Trimming cost V 0 bases and J 6 bases, with 17 bases left between them. Complete variable domain (other parts from reference TRBV9 and TRBJ2-3): DSGVTQTPKHLITATGQRVTLRCSPRSGDLSVYWYQQSLDQGLQFLIQYYNGEERAKGNILERFSAQQFPDLHSELNLSSLELGDSALYFCASSVGLAGSGDTQYFGPGTRLTVL.

This chain links TRBV12-3 or TRBV12-4 with TRBJ1-1, with D hard to call. This CDR3 comprises 13 residues. V was trimmed by 6 bases and J by 4 bases, leaving 12 bases between them. The CDR3 sequence: CASRDWASTEAFF. CDR3 bases: TGTGCCAGCAGGGACTGGGCTTCCACTGAAGCTTTCTTT.

The chain recombines TRBV2 with TRBJ1-4; TRBD1 matches at 7 bases. Trimming took 3 bases from V and 4 from J; bases not matched to a gene: 23. Germline values: CDR1 SNHLY, CDR2 FYNNEI. This CDR3 region has 21 residues. The CDR3 DNA sequence: TGTGCCAGCAGTGAGAACCCAACGATTTGGGTCGGACAGGCTGATAATGAAAAACTGTTTTTT. It yields the protein CASSENPTIWVGQADNEKLFF.

The CDR3 DNA sequence: TGTGCCACCAGTGATAGTTCAGGGGCCCACGAGCAGTACTTC. Encoded protein: CATSDSSGAHEQYF. The genes are TRBV24-1 and TRBJ2-7; D might be TRBD1 (6 bases). Germline V gene data show CDR1 as KGHDR and CDR2 as SFDVKD. The V end lost 3 bases, the J end lost 5 bases, and 13 bases lay between the germline ends. The CDR3 has 14 residues.

V is TRBV7-9 and J is TRBJ1-4; D gene uncertain. The V gene's germline CDR1 is SEHNR and CDR2 FQNEAQ (reference sequence). This CDR3 region has 15 residues. V gave up 5 bases and J gave up 4 bases, with 14 bases separating them. For the CDR3, the DNA is TGTGCCAGCAGCGCCGCAACCAGACTTAATGAAAAACTGTTTTTT. It encodes CASSAATRLNEKLFF. Together with reference TRBV7-9 and TRBJ1-4, the CDR3 gives the full variable domain: DTGVSQNPRHKITKRGQNVTFRCDPISEHNRLYWYRQTLGQGPEFLTYFQNEAQLEKSRLLSDRFSAERPKGSFSTLEIQRTEQGDSAMYLCASSAATRLNEKLFFGSGTQLSVL.

This clone was counted between two and nine times. The chain has TRBV2 and TRBJ1-5; 8 nucleotides agree with TRBD1. Trimming cost V 1 base and J 4 bases; bases outside gene matches: 0. Germline V gene sequence: CDR1 SNHLY, CDR2 FYNNEI. CDR3 length: 14 residues. CDR3 DNA sequence: TGTGCCAGCAGTGAAGGGACAGGGAATCAGCCCCAGCATTTT. It specifies CASSEGTGNQPQHF.

The chain carries TRBV7-3 and TRBJ2-3, with 9 bases that match TRBD2. Germline CDR1 is SGHTA and CDR2 is FQGTGA. Losses at the gene ends were 5 bases for V and 0 bases for J; bases not matched to a gene: 12. This CDR3 spans 18 amino acids. The DNA for the CDR3 is TGTGCCAGCAGCCCCGGGGTAGCGGGGGCCCCGAGCACAGATACGCAGTATTTT. It specifies CASSPGVAGAPSTDTQYF. Full variable domain (missing parts from reference TRBV7-3 and TRBJ2-3): GAGVSQTPSNKVTEKGKYVELRCDPISGHTALYWYRQSLGQGPEFLIYFQGTGAADDSGLPNDRFFAVRPEGSVSTLKIQRTERGDSAVYLCASSPGVAGAPSTDTQYFGPGTRLTVL.

The chain employs TRBV25-1 and TRBJ1-4; 7 nucleotides match TRBD1. The CDR3 length is 16 residues. The V gene's germline CDR1 is MGHDK and CDR2 SYGVNS. V dropped 3 bases and J dropped 6; count of bases not matched to a gene: 10. Here the CDR3 reads CASSDDRAEKHEKLFF. The CDR3 bases are TGTGCCAGCAGTGACGACAGGGCGGAGAAGCATGAAAAACTGTTTTTT. Variable domain in full (rest from reference TRBV25-1 and TRBJ1-4): EADIYQTPRYLVIGTGKKITLECSQTMGHDKMYWYQQDPGMELHLIHYSYGVNSTEKGDLSSESTVSRIRTEHFPLTLESARPSHTSQYLCASSDDRAEKHEKLFFGSGTQLSVL.

This clone was seen just once. The chain combines TRBV3-1 (or the pseudogene TRBV3-2) with TRBJ2-2; 10 bases map to TRBD1. The junction had 9 bases not matched to a gene; V was cut back by 2 bases and J by 6 bases. Germline V gives CDR1 LGHDT, CDR2 YNNKEL (reference sequence). This CDR3 is built from 17 residues. The CDR3 nucleotides read TGTGCCAGCAGCCAAACCCGGGACAGGGGAAGGGCCGGGGAGCTGTTTTTT. Its protein product is CASSQTRDRGRAGELFF.

In its sample, this clone was seen once. The V and J genes are TRBV29-1 and TRBJ2-1; weak D call: TRBD2 (5 bases). The length of the CDR3 is 15 residues. CDR1 and CDR2 from the germline V gene are SQVTM and ANQGSEA. The ends were cut back, 5 bases at V and 6 bases at J, with 20 bases in the middle. As DNA, the CDR3 is TGCAGCGTTCTCCTTGGTTCTACGGCGGGCAATGAGCAGTTCTTC. Its protein product is CSVLLGSTAGNEQFF.

CDR3 in DNA: TGCGCCAGCAGTGGAGAATCCTACGAGCAGTACTTC. It codes for CASSGESYEQYF. This chain joins TRBV5-1 and TRBJ2-7; D uncertain. The CDR3 extends over 12 amino acids. V gave up 5 bases and J gave up 1 base, with 7 bases separating them. Germline-derived CDR1 and CDR2 are SGHRS and YFSETQ.

The chain combines TRBV12-3 or TRBV12-4 with TRBJ1-2; TRBD1 matches at 8 bases. CDR3 length equals 13 residues. With V trimmed by 7 bases and J by 8 bases, 9 bases remained unmatched. DNA for the CDR3: TGTGCCAGCATAGCCCAGGGGGCGCGGGGCTACACCTTC. Amino acids: CASIAQGARGYTF.

The V and J genes are TRBV4-3 and TRBJ1-6, with D unclear. With 0 bases removed from V and 9 bases from J, the gap between germline ends came to 15 bases. In germline, CDR1 is LGHNA, CDR2 YSLEER. There are 16 residues in the CDR3. CDR3 coding DNA: TGCGCCAGCAGCCAAGATGGGCAGCACCATAGTTCACCCCTCCACTTT. Translated: CASSQDGQHHSSPLHF.

This chain connects TRBV9 to TRBJ1-1; D is perhaps TRBD1 (6 bases). The CDR3 length is 14 residues. Germline V gene data show CDR1 as SGDLS and CDR2 as YYNGEE. Trimming removed 0 bases from V and 10 bases from J, with 16 bases in between. The CDR3, as DNA: TGTGCCAGCAGCGTAGATGCCGCAACAGGGTTAGCTTTCTTT. As protein: CASSVDAATGLAFF.

The chain combines TRBV9 with TRBJ2-2; 7 nucleotides agree with TRBD2. This CDR3 is 13 amino acids long. Trimming took 4 bases from V and 7 from J; bases not matched to a gene: 4. The germline V gene encodes CDR1 SGDLS and CDR2 YYNGEE. The CDR3, as DNA: TGTGCCAGCAGCACTCGCGGGAGCGGGGAGCTGTTTTTT. Amino acids: CASSTRGSGELFF.

The chain couples TRBV6-1 to TRBJ1-1; TRBD1 matches at 9 bases. Looked up from germline, CDR1 is MNHNS and CDR2 is SASEGT. This CDR3 is built from 14 residues. J was trimmed by 7 bases and V by 3 bases; bases with no gene match: 6. CDR3 DNA: TGTGCCAGCAGTGATTACAGGGGGCAGGGTGAAGCTTTCTTT. This sequence encodes CASSDYRGQGEAFF.

In its sample, this clone was seen once. The gene calls are TRBV3-1 (or the pseudogene TRBV3-2) and TRBJ1-3; possibly TRBD1 for D (5 bases). Trimming took 4 bases from V and 6 from J, leaving 19 bases between them. Looked up from germline, CDR1 is LGHDT and CDR2 is YNNKEL (reference sequence). The CDR3 sequence is 16 residues long. The CDR3 bases are TGTGCCAGCAGCCGAAAGGAAGCAGGGCCTATAAACACCATATATTTT. Amino acid sequence: CASSRKEAGPINTIYF.